This note documents a single T cell receptor (beta chain) sequence. CDR1 is SGHTA and CDR2 is FQGNSA in the germline V gene. The ends lost 5 bases at V and 2 bases at J; junction bases unmatched: 8. The CDR3 is made up of 17 amino acids. These data are taken from a study of blood T cell repertoires in COVID-19. At the level of the study: Acute and convalescent COVID-19 samples came from the United States, Italy and Spain.

Participants spanned ages about 18 to 90 years and resided in 20 to 30 US areas. The table came from immunoSEQ multiplex PCR; TCRdb's copy has only in-frame clones and leaves some out. The sample yields fewer than 300,000 clones, 85% seen once. The TCR originated in a woman aged 50 to 60 who had recovered from COVID-19. V is TRBV7-2 and J is TRBJ2-3, with 12 bases lining up with TRBD2. What was sequenced was PBMCs or T cells enriched from blood (not recorded which). The CDR3 protein is CASSQRASGRVTDTQYF. The CDR3 DNA reads TGTGCCAGCAGCCAAAGGGCTAGCGGGAGGGTCACAGATACGCAGTATTTT.